The 10 T cell receptor beta chains below were found in one sample sequenced in a study of graft-versus-host responses after intestinal transplantation. Some clones are missing from TCRdb's copy, which holds only in-frame ones; the method was immunoSEQ multiplex PCR. The sample lists under 95,000 clones; roughly 90% were seen once. Their specific antigens are unknown. Material: unstimulated CD8+ T cells sorted from spleen or lymph node cells, obtained before intestinal transplant. These receptors were collected from a human donor who received an intestinal transplant.

The rearrangement joins TRBV28 to TRBJ2-2; TRBD1 might be the D (6 bases). Trimming pared 0 bases from V and 4 bases from J, leaving 12 bases between. The CDR3 has 16 residues. Per the germline V gene, CDR1 is MDHEN and CDR2 is SYDVKM. The CDR3 nucleotides are TGTGCCAGCAGTTTATGGGGCAGGGGATCCACCGGGGAGCTGTTTTTT. Encoded protein: CASSLWGRGSTGELFF.

This clone was seen a handful of times. The chain recombines TRBV13 with TRBJ1-4; D is unresolved. Germline V gene lookup returns CDR1 PRHDT and CDR2 FYEKMQ (reference sequence). Trimming took 5 bases from V and 6 from J, leaving 16 bases between them. The CDR3 spans 15 residues. The CDR3 sequence is CASSRITEGDEKLFF. CDR3 in DNA: TGTGCCAGCAGCCGCATAACAGAGGGAGATGAAAAACTGTTTTTT.

The genes are TRBV28 and TRBJ2-7; TRBD2 might be the D (7 bases). The germline CDR1 and CDR2 sequences are MDHEN and SYDVKM. This CDR3 region has 12 residues. Trimming shortened V by 8 bases and J by 3 bases, and 11 bases separated the two germline ends. The CDR3 nucleotides are TGTGCCAGCTCGAGGGGGGGCTACGAGCAGTACTTC. It codes for CASSRGGYEQYF.

The J gene is TRBJ1-1, the V gene TRBV5-1; the D is unclear. Germline values: CDR1 SGHRS, CDR2 YFSETQ. This CDR3 is 12 amino acids long. The V and J ends lost 0 bases and 7 bases respectively, with 7 bases between them. CDR3 DNA sequence: TGCGCCAGCAGCTTGGGAACCGGTGAAGCTTTCTTT. It translates to CASSLGTGEAFF.

The chain uses TRBV27 and TRBJ2-3; D perhaps matches TRBD2 (6 bases). The CDR3 runs 16 residues. Trimming took 2 bases from V and 2 from J, leaving 14 bases between them. The germline CDR1 and CDR2 sequences are MNHEY and SMNVEV (reference sequence). CDR3 in amino acids: CASSLASRELTDTQYF. CDR3 nucleotide sequence: TGTGCCAGCAGTTTAGCGAGCCGGGAGCTCACAGATACGCAGTATTTT.

This clone appeared a single time. The genes are TRBV10-3 and TRBJ2-1; TRBD2 might be the D (6 bases). The germline V gene has CDR1 ENHRY and CDR2 SYGVKD. CDR3 size: 14 residues. V lost 6 bases, J lost 3 bases, and 12 bases lay in between. The CDR3 region has the DNA TGTGCCATCAGGGACTATCCGAACTACAATGAGCAGTTCTTC. It encodes CAIRDYPNYNEQFF.

The chain combines TRBV4-2 with TRBJ2-7; 8 bases fit TRBD1. V was clipped by 1 base and J by 2 bases; unmatched bases: 13. The CDR3 is made up of 18 amino acids. Germline assignment: CDR1 LGHNA and CDR2 YNFKEQ. The CDR3 nucleotides are TGTGCCAGCAGCCAAGTGGTGGGGTTGAGGACAGGGCCCTACGAGCAGTACTTC. Residues: CASSQVVGLRTGPYEQYF.

The rearrangement joins TRBV21-1 to TRBJ2-7; no DNA check was done on the table's D call, TRBD2. TRBV21-1 is assigned pseudogene status. This CDR3 region has 14 residues. Written as DNA, the CDR3 is TGTGCCAGCAGCAAAGAACCCGGGGGAGGGGAGCAGTACTTC. Amino acids: CASSKEPGGGEQYF.

This clone counts as medium-sized. The chain carries TRBV28 and TRBJ2-7; D is unclear. CDR3 size: 10 residues. Germline CDR1 is MDHEN and CDR2 is SYDVKM. With 8 bases removed from V and 2 bases from J, the gap between germline ends came to 4 bases. The CDR3 nucleotides read TGTGCCAGCGCAGCCTACGAGCAGTACTTC. It yields the protein CASAAYEQYF.

This clone has only one observation. The chain couples TRBV29-1 to TRBJ1-4; D possibly corresponds to TRBD1 (6 bases). V was trimmed by 0 bases and J by 8 bases, leaving 28 bases between them. The CDR3 sequence is 19 residues long. CDR1 and CDR2 from the germline V gene are SQVTM and ANQGSEA. CDR3 DNA sequence: TGCAGCGTTGAAGATTCTTCGAGTCGCGGGGGCGCCATGAGAGAAAAACTGTTTTTT. As protein: CSVEDSSSRGGAMREKLFF. The whole variable domain, filled in from reference TRBV29-1 and TRBJ1-4, reads SAVISQKPSRDICQRGTSLTIQCQVDSQVTMMFWYRQQPGQSLTLIATANQGSEATYESGFVIDKFPISRPNLTFSTLTVSNMSPEDSSIYLCSVEDSSSRGGAMREKLFFGSGTQLSVL.